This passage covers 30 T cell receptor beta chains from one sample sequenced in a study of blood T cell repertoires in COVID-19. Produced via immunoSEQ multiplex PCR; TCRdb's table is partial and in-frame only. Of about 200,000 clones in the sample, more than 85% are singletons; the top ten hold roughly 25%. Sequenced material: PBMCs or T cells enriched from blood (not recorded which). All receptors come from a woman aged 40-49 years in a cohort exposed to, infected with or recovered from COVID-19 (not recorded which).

The CDR3: CASRPGQPNTEAFF. The CDR3, as DNA: TGTGCCAGCAGACCGGGACAACCGAACACTGAAGCTTTCTTT. The rearrangement links TRBV11-1 to TRBJ1-1; the D gene is possibly TRBD1 (6 bases). The CDR3 runs to 14 residues. CDR1 and CDR2 (germline): SGHAT, FQDESV (reference sequence). The V end was cut by 6 bases, the J end by 1 base, with 12 bases between.

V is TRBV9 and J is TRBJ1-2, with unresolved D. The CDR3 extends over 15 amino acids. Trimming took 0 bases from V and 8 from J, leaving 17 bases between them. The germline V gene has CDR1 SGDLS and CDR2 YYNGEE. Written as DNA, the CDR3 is TGTGCCAGCAGCGTAGTTGGAGGGCCCATGGGCGGCTACACCTTC. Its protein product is CASSVVGGPMGGYTF.

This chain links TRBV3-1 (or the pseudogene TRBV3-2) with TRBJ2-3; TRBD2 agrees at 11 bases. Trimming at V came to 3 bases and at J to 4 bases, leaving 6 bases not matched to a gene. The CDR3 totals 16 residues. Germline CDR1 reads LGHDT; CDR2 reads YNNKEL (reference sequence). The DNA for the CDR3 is TGTGCCAGCAGCCACGCTAGCGGGGGGTGGGCAGATACGCAGTATTTT. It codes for CASSHASGGWADTQYF.

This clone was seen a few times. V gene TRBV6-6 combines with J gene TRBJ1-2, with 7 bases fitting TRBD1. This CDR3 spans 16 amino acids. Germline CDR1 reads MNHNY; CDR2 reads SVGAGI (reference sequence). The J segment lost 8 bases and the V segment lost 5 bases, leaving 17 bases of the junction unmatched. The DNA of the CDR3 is TGTGCCAGCAGTCGGGCGGGACAGTCCCTGTCGGAGGGCTACACCTTC. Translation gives CASSRAGQSLSEGYTF.

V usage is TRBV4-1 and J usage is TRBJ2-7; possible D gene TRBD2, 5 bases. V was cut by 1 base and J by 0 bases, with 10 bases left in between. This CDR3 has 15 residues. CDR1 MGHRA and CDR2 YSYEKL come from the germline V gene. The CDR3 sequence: CASSQVERDSYEQYF. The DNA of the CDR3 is TGCGCCAGCAGCCAAGTTGAGAGGGACTCCTACGAGCAGTACTTC.

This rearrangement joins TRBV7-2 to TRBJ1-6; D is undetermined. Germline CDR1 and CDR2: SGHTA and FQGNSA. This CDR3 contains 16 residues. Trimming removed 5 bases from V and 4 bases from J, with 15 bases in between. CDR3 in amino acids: CASSPPSTSYNSPLHF. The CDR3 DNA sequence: TGTGCCAGCAGCCCCCCGTCGACAAGTTATAATTCACCCCTCCACTTT.

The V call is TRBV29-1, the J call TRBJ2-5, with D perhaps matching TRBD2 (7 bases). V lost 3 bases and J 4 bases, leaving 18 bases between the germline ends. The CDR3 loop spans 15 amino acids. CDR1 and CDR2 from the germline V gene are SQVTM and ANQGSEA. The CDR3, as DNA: TGCAGCGTTGACTGGGTGGGGGGGCGGTCAGAGACCCAGTACTTC. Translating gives CSVDWVGGRSETQYF. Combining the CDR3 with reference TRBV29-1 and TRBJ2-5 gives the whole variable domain SAVISQKPSRDICQRGTSLTIQCQVDSQVTMMFWYRQQPGQSLTLIATANQGSEATYESGFVIDKFPISRPNLTFSTLTVSNMSPEDSSIYLCSVDWVGGRSETQYFGPGTRLLVL.

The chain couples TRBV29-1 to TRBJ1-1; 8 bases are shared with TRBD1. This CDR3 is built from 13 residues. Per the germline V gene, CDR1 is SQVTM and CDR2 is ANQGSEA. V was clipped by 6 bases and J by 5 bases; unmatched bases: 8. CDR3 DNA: TGCAGCGTGGGTCGACAGGGGCGGACTGAAGCTTTCTTT. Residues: CSVGRQGRTEAFF.

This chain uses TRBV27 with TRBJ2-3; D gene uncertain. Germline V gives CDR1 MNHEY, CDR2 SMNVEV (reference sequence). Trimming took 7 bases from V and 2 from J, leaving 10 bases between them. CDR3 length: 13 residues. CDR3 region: CASTPLATDTQYF. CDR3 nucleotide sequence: TGTGCCAGCACCCCCCTGGCCACAGATACGCAGTATTTT.

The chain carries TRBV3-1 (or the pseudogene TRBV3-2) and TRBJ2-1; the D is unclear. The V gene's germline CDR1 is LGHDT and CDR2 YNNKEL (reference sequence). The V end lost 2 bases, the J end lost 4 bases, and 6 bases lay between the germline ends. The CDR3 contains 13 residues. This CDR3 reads CASSQPRYNEQFF. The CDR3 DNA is TGTGCCAGCAGCCAACCCCGGTACAATGAGCAGTTCTTC.

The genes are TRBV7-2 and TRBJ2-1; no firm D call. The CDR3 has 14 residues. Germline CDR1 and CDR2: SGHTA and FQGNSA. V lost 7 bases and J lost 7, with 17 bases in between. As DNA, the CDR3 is TGTGCCAGCACTGGTTGGCAGGTTAGAAATGAGCAGTTCTTC. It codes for CASTGWQVRNEQFF.

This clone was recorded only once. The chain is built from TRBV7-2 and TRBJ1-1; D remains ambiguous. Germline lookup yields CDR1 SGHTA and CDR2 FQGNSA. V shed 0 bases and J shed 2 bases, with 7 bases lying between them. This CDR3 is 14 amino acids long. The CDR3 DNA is TGTGCCAGCAGCTTAGCCGGGAGAAACACTGAAGCTTTCTTT. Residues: CASSLAGRNTEAFF.

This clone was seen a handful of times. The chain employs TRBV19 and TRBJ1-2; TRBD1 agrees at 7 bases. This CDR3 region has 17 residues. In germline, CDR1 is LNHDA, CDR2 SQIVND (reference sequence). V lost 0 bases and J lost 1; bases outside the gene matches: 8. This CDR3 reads CASSIDLGQGGNYGYTF. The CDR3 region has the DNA TGTGCCAGTAGTATAGACTTGGGGCAGGGGGGTAACTATGGCTACACCTTC. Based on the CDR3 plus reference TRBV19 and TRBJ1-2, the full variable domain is DGGITQSPKYLFRKEGQNVTLSCEQNLNHDAMYWYRQDPGQGLRLIYYSQIVNDFQKGDIAEGYSVSREKKESFPLTVTSAQKNPTAFYLCASSIDLGQGGNYGYTFGSGTRLTVV.

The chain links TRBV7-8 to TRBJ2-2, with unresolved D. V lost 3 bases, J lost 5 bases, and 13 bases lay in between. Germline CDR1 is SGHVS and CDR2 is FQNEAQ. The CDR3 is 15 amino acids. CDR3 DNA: TGTGCCAGCAGCTTTACGGCTAGTGGAACCGGGGAGCTGTTTTTT. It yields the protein CASSFTASGTGELFF.

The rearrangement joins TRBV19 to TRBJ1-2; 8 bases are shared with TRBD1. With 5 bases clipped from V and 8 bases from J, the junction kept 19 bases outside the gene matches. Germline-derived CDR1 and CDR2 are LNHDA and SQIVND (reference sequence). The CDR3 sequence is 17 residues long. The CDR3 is CASSALGVGQGARGYTF. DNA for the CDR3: TGTGCCAGTAGTGCGCTGGGTGTAGGTCAGGGGGCTCGGGGCTACACCTTC.

CDR3 residues: CASSEGSGTDTQYF. CDR3 sequence (DNA): TGCGCCAGCAGTGAGGGTAGCGGCACAGATACGCAGTATTTT. The chain joins TRBV10-1 to TRBJ2-3, with D perhaps matching TRBD2 (5 bases). Germline CDR1 and CDR2: WNHNN and SYGVQD (reference sequence). The CDR3 covers 14 residues. Trimming pared 2 bases from V and 1 base from J, leaving 7 bases between.

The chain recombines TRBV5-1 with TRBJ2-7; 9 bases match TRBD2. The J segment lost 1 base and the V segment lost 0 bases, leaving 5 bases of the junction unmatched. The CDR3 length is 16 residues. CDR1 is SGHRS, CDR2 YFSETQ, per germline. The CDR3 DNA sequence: TGCGCCAGCAGCTTGGGCAGCGGGGGGCGGTCCTACGAGCAGTACTTC. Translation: CASSLGSGGRSYEQYF.

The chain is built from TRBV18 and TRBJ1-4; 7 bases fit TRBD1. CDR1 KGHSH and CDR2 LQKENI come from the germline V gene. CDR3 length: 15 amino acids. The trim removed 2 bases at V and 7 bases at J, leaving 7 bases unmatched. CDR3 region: CASSPGDREVEKLFF. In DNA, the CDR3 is TGTGCCAGCTCACCAGGTGACAGGGAGGTTGAAAAACTGTTTTTT.

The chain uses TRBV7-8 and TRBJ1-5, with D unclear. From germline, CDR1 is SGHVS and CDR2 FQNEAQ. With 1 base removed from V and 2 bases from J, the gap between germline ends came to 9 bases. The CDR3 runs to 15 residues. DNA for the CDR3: TGTGCCAGCAGCTTAGATCACAGTCGCAATCAGCCCCAGCATTTT. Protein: CASSLDHSRNQPQHF.

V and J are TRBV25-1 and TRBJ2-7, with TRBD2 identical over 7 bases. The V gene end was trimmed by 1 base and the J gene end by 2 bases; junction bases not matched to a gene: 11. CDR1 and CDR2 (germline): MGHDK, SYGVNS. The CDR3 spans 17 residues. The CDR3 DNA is TGTGCCAGCAGTGAATCCGCTGGCGGGAGCCCACCCTACGAGCAGTACTTC. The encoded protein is CASSESAGGSPPYEQYF.

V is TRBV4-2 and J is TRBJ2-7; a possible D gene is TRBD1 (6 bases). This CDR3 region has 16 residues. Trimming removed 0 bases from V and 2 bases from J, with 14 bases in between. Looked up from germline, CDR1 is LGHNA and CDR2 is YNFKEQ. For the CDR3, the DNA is TGTGCCAGCAGCCAAGATGCCTGGGGGCCTGCCTACGAGCAGTACTTC. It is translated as CASSQDAWGPAYEQYF.

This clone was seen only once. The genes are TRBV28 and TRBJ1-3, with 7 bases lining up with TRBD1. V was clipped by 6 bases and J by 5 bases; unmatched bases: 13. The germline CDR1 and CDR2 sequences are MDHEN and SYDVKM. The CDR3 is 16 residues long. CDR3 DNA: TGTGCCAGCAGCCTGATTAGGACAGGTGGGAGAAACACCATATATTTT. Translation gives CASSLIRTGGRNTIYF. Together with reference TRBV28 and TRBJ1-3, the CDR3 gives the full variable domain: DVKVTQSSRYLVKRTGEKVFLECVQDMDHENMFWYRQDPGLGLRLIYFSYDVKMKEKGDIPEGYSVSREKKERFSLILESASTNQTSMYLCASSLIRTGGRNTIYFGEGSWLTVV.

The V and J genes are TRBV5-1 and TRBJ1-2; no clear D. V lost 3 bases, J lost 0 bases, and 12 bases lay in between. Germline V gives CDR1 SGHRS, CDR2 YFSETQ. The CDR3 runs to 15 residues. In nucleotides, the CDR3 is TGCGCCAGCAGCTACGACGGAGATGCTAACTATGGCTACACCTTC. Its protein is CASSYDGDANYGYTF.

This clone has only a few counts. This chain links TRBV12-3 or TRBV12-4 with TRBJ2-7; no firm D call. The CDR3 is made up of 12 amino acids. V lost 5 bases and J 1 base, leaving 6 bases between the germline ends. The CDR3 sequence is CASSPRSYEQYF. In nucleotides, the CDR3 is TGTGCCAGCAGTCCACGGTCCTACGAGCAGTACTTC.

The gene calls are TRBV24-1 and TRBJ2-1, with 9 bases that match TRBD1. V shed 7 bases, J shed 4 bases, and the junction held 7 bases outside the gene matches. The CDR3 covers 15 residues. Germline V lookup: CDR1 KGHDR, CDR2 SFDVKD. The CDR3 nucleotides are TGTGCCACCAGGGGAGACAGGGGGGGATACAATGAGCAGTTCTTC. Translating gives CATRGDRGGYNEQFF.

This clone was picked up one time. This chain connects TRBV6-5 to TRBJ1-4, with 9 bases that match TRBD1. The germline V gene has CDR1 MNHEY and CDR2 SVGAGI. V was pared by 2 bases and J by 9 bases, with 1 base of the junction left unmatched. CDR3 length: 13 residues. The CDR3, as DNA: TGTGCCAGCAGTTACGGGACAGGGAAAAAACTGTTTTTT. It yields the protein CASSYGTGKKLFF.

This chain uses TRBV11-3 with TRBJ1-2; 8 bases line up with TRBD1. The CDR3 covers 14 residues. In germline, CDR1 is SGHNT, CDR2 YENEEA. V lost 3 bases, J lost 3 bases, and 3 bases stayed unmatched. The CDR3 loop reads CASSFQGADYGYTF. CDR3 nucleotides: TGTGCCAGCAGCTTCCAGGGGGCAGACTATGGCTACACCTTC. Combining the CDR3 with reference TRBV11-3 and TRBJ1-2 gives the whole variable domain EAGVVQSPRYKIIEKKQPVAFWCNPISGHNTLYWYLQNLGQGPELLIRYENEEAVDDSQLPKDRFSAERLKGVDSTLKIQPAELGDSAVYLCASSFQGADYGYTFGSGTRLTVV.

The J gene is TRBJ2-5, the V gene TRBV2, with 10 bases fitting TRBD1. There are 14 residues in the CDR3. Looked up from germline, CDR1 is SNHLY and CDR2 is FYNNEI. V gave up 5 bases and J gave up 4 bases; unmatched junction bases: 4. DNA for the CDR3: TGTGCCAGCAGTCCGGGACAGGGGATAGAGACCCAGTACTTC. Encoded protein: CASSPGQGIETQYF. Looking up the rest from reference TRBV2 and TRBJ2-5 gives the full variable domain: EPEVTQTPSHQVTQMGQEVILRCVPISNHLYFYWYRQILGQKVEFLVSFYNNEISEKSEIFDDQFSVERPDGSNFTLKIRSTKLEDSAMYFCASSPGQGIETQYFGPGTRLLVL.

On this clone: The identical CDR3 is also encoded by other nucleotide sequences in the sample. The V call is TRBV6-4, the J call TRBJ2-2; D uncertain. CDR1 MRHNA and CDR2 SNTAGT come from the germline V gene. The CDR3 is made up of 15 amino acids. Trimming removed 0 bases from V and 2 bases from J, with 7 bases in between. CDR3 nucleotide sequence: TGTGCCAGCAGTGACTCCTCAGGAAACACCGGGGAGCTGTTTTTT. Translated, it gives CASSDSSGNTGELFF.

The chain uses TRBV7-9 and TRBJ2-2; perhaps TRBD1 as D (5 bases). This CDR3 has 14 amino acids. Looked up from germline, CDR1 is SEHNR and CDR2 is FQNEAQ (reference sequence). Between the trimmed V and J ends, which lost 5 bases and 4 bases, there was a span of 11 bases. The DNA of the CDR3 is TGTGCCAGCAGCCCAAGGGGCAGCACCGGGGAGCTGTTTTTT. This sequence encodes CASSPRGSTGELFF.